This TCR beta chain was recorded in a study of blood T cell repertoires in COVID-19. The CDR3 covers 14 residues. Trimming cost V 6 bases and J 3 bases; bases outside gene matches: 5. Germline assignment: CDR1 MNHEY and CDR2 SVGEGT. Clones were sequenced by immunoSEQ multiplex PCR, and TCRdb holds only the in-frame ones, with some missing. The sample includes roughly 230,000 clones, 80% to 85% of them seen just once. Sequencing was done on a sample of PBMCs or T cells enriched from blood (not recorded which). The rearrangement joins TRBV6-2 or TRBV6-3 to TRBJ1-5, with 7 positions matching TRBD1. This sequence was found in a man between 45 and 60 years old who had recovered from COVID-19. CDR3 coding DNA: TGTGCCAGCAGCTTGACAGGGATCAATCAGCCCCAGCATTTT. Residues: CASSLTGINQPQHF.